This T cell receptor beta chain was retrieved from a study of blood T cells in healthy people across ages. The overall study: Capturing about one barcoded beta molecule per two T cells was achieved by template switching.

Germline values: CDR1 MNHEY, CDR2 SVGEGT. This CDR3 spans 15 amino acids. Trimming cost V 5 bases and J 5 bases; bases outside gene matches: 8. A second PCR, run for 7 to 11 cycles, used a sample-barcoded 5' primer plus a J-beta primer mix. TCRdb re-called the 5' RACE reads with MiXCR, one entry per CDR3 protein. The sample has 700,000 to 950,000 distinct CDR3 sequences, roughly 47% seen once. A minimum of 7 million PBMCs was isolated per sample. The source of this sequence is an older woman in good health. The sequenced sample was blood. This rearrangement joins TRBV6-2 or TRBV6-3 to TRBJ1-4, with 7 positions matching TRBD1. The CDR3 spells CASSDPTGPNEKLFF. The CDR3 coding sequence is TGTGCCAGCAGTGACCCGACAGGGCCCAATGAAAAACTGTTTTTT.